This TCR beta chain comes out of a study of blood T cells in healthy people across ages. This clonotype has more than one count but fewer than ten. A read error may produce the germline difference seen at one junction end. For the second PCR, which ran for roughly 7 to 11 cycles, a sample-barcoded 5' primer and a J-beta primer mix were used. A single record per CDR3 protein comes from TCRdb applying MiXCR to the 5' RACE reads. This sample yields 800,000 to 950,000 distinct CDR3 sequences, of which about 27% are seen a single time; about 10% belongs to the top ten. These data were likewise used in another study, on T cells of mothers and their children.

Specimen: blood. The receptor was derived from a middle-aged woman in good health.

The CDR3 loop is CAGSRGQGAAASYEQYF. The CDR3 DNA is TGCGCCGGCAGCCGGGGACAGGGGGCGGCAGCCTCCTACGAGCAGTACTTC. The gene calls are TRBV5-1 and TRBJ2-7; 12 nucleotides align to TRBD1. CDR1 is SGHRS and CDR2 is YFSETQ in the germline V gene. This CDR3 has 17 residues.